The clone carrying this T cell receptor beta chain is large. The antigen remains undetermined. This specimen comes from a study of vaccination effects on CD4 cells after COVID-19. Study results and limitations: Healthy vaccinees' vaccine-induced clones included only 1 of 255 cross-reacting with common cold coronaviruses. Whether induced by infection or by vaccine, clones showed marked clonal contraction late after vaccination.

Measured with immunoSEQ multiplex PCR; TCRdb has only the in-frame clones, and not every one. Of 10,000 to 13,000 clones detected, about two thirds appear once; the ten largest clones hold roughly 24%. Before sequencing took place, the ViraFEST assay used viral peptide pools to expand antigen-specific CD4+ T cells. At the end of 10 days of culture, CD4+ T cells were isolated. Vaccine recipients, nucleocapsid antibody negative, had no prior SARS-CoV-2 infection. The V gene end was trimmed by 10 bases and the J gene end by 0 bases; junction bases not matched to a gene: 8. Germline loops: CDR1 LNHDA, CDR2 SQIVND (reference sequence). The CDR3 totals 15 residues.

The TCR comes from a human donor who received a COVID-19 vaccine. Sequencing used CD4+ T cells from PBMCs cultured with HCoV-229E spike peptides, obtained before COVID-19 vaccination. This chain connects TRBV19 to TRBJ2-2, with TRBD1 matching 7 bases. The CDR3 spells CATFPGTANTGELFF. For the CDR3, the DNA is TGTGCCACCTTCCCAGGGACAGCGAACACCGGGGAGCTGTTTTTT.